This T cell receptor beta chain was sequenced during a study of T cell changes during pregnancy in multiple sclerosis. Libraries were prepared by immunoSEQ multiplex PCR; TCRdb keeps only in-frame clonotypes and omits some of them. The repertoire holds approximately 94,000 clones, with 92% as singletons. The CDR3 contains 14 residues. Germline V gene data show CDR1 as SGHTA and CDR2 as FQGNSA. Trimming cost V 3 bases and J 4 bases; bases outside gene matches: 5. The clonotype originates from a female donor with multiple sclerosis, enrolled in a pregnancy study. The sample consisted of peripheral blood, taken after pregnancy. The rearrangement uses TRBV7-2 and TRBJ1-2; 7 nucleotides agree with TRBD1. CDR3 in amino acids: CASSFTGASYGYTF. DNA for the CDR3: TGTGCCAGCAGCTTTACAGGGGCTAGCTATGGCTACACCTTC.